The 22 T cell receptor beta chains presented below share a single source sample, sequenced in a study of shared clonotypes between healthy human individuals. Generated by immunoSEQ multiplex PCR, the TCRdb table keeps only in-frame clones and is missing some. The repertoire has 950,000 to 1,100,000 clones, more than 60% of them found once; the top ten carry nearly 1.5%. The specimen sequenced was memory CD4+ T cells sorted from blood. Subset in this sample: CD45RA-negative fraction. These receptors came from a man younger than 35 in good health.

There are many counts of this clone. The chain has TRBV2 and TRBJ1-4; D is unclear. Trimming removed 2 bases at V and 2 bases at J, with 12 bases between. The length of the CDR3 is 16 residues. CDR1 and CDR2 (germline): SNHLY, FYNNEI. CDR3 in amino acids: CASSESWGGTNEKLFF. For the CDR3, the DNA is TGTGCCAGCAGTGAAAGCTGGGGAGGGACTAATGAAAAACTGTTTTTT.

The chain joins TRBV2 to TRBJ2-7; 9 nucleotides match TRBD2. The CDR3 sequence is 14 residues long. V was clipped by 7 bases and J by 4 bases; unmatched bases: 8. Germline V CDR1 and CDR2: SNHLY, FYNNEI. The CDR3 region is CASMLAGVRYEQYF. The CDR3 DNA is TGTGCCAGCATGTTAGCGGGAGTTCGGTACGAGCAGTACTTC.

This chain connects TRBV30 to TRBJ2-7; TRBD1 aligns across 12 bases. CDR1 and CDR2 (germline): GTSNPN, SVGIG (reference sequence). After removal of 2 bases from V and 5 bases from J, the junction contained 7 bases not matched to a gene. The CDR3 runs 15 residues. CDR3 in amino acids: CAWSPLGTGGNEQYF. Written as DNA, the CDR3 is TGTGCCTGGAGTCCTCTAGGGACAGGGGGCAACGAGCAGTACTTC.

This chain uses TRBV5-6 with TRBJ1-6, with a possible D match to TRBD1 (6 bases). In germline, CDR1 is SGHDT, CDR2 YYEEEE. Trimming took off 1 base at V and 8 bases at J, with 16 bases between the two ends. This CDR3 is 16 amino acids long. The CDR3 region has the DNA TGTGCCAGCAGCTTGAATCCCACAGGGAGCTATTCACCCCTCCACTTT. This translates into CASSLNPTGSYSPLHF.

This clone was found a few times. Mismatch with germline at one junction end may stem from a read error. This chain's CDR3 is CASSLGDRDPYEQYF. The DNA for the CDR3 is TGTGCCAGCAGTTTGGGGGACAGGGACCCCTACGAGCAGTACTTC. The chain combines TRBV5-6 with TRBJ2-7, with 9 bases matching TRBD1. From germline, CDR1 is SGHDT and CDR2 YYEEEE. The CDR3 length is 15 residues.

This clone has a count of ten or more. The DNA for the CDR3 is TGTGCCTGTCAGTCCGGGGTGAGTGAGCAGTTCTTC. Translated: CACQSGVSEQFF. V gene TRBV30 combines with J gene TRBJ2-1; tentatively, D is TRBD2 (5 bases). The CDR3 runs to 12 residues. V dropped 6 bases and J dropped 9 bases, with 15 bases sitting between them. CDR1 is GTSNPN and CDR2 is SVGIG in the germline V gene (reference sequence). Full variable domain (remainder filled in from reference TRBV30 and TRBJ2-1): SQTIHQWPATLVQPVGSPLSLECTVEGTSNPNLYWYRQAAGRGLQLLFYSVGIGQISSEVPQNLSASRPQDRQFILSSKKLLLSDSGFYLCACQSGVSEQFFGPGTRLTVL.

This clone has only one observation. The chain links TRBV15 to TRBJ2-7; 7 bases fit TRBD2. The ends lost 6 bases at V and 5 bases at J; junction bases unmatched: 19. From germline, CDR1 is LNHNV and CDR2 YYDKDF (reference sequence). The CDR3 covers 17 residues. CDR3 nucleotide sequence: TGTGCCACCAGTATCCGGAGAACTGGATCGGGGGGAAACGAGCAGTACTTC. Translation gives CATSIRRTGSGGNEQYF.

V and J are TRBV6-1 and TRBJ1-5; 9 nucleotides line up with TRBD1. V shed 0 bases and J 1 base; nucleotides not matched to a gene: 16. The germline CDR1 and CDR2 sequences are MNHNS and SASEGT. This CDR3 is 21 amino acids long. CDR3 residues: CASSEARADRGLIGSNQPQHF. CDR3 sequence (DNA): TGTGCCAGCAGTGAAGCGCGAGCCGACAGGGGGTTGATAGGGAGCAATCAGCCCCAGCATTTT.

The chain has TRBV29-1 and TRBJ2-5; 7 nucleotides align to TRBD1. The CDR3 covers 13 residues. Germline CDR1 is SQVTM and CDR2 is ANQGSEA. Trimming at V came to 6 bases and at J to 4 bases, leaving 8 bases not matched to a gene. In DNA, the CDR3 is TGCAGCGTCCTAATGACAGGGAGAGAGACCCAGTACTTC. This encodes CSVLMTGRETQYF. Using reference TRBV29-1 and TRBJ2-5 for the parts outside the CDR3, the full variable domain is SAVISQKPSRDICQRGTSLTIQCQVDSQVTMMFWYRQQPGQSLTLIATANQGSEATYESGFVIDKFPISRPNLTFSTLTVSNMSPEDSSIYLCSVLMTGRETQYFGPGTRLLVL.

This chain joins TRBV5-6 and TRBJ2-3; the D gene is possibly TRBD1 (7 bases). From germline, CDR1 is SGHDT and CDR2 YYEEEE. The CDR3 is 16 amino acids. V gave up 4 bases and J gave up 2 bases, with 17 bases separating them. CDR3 amino acids: CASSHLGGGATDTQYF. In DNA, the CDR3 is TGTGCCAGCAGCCACCTAGGGGGCGGGGCCACAGATACGCAGTATTTT.

The chain links TRBV19 to TRBJ2-2, with a tentative D call TRBD2 (6 bases). Germline V gene lookup returns CDR1 LNHDA and CDR2 SQIVND (reference sequence). The V end lost 7 bases, the J end lost 3 bases, and 18 bases lay between the germline ends. CDR3 length equals 16 residues. The CDR3 bases are TGTGCCAGTACCAGTACGACGGGAGCTTACACCGGGGAGCTGTTTTTT. Its translation is CASTSTTGAYTGELFF.

The rearrangement joins TRBV6-1 to TRBJ2-1; no reliable D call. The CDR3 runs 15 residues. V lost 0 bases and J 6 bases, leaving 12 bases between the germline ends. Germline-derived CDR1 and CDR2 are MNHNS and SASEGT. The CDR3 region has the DNA TGTGCCAGCAGTGAAGCCCAGAACTGGCCCAATGAGCAGTTCTTC. Translation gives CASSEAQNWPNEQFF.

This clone was observed once. CDR3 nucleotides: TGTGCCTGGAGTCCCTTCAACGGCGGTCAGCCCCAGCATTTT. Protein: CAWSPFNGGQPQHF. This chain joins TRBV30 and TRBJ1-5; D uncertain. V was clipped by 2 bases and J by 6 bases, with 14 bases between them. This CDR3 is 14 amino acids long. In germline, CDR1 is GTSNPN, CDR2 SVGIG (reference sequence).

This clone was detected only a few times. The chain is built from TRBV13 and TRBJ2-3, with 12 positions matching TRBD2. Trimming took 5 bases from V and 3 from J; bases not matched to a gene: 6. This CDR3 spans 16 amino acids. The germline gives CDR1 PRHDT, CDR2 FYEKMQ (reference sequence). CDR3 coding DNA: TGTGCCAGCAGCCCAACAGGACTAGCGGGAACAGATACGCAGTATTTT. Translated: CASSPTGLAGTDTQYF. Combining the CDR3 with reference TRBV13 and TRBJ2-3 gives the whole variable domain AAGVIQSPRHLIKEKRETATLKCYPIPRHDTVYWYQQGPGQDPQFLISFYEKMQSDKGSIPDRFSAQQFSDYHSELNMSSLELGDSALYFCASSPTGLAGTDTQYFGPGTRLTVL.

This clone turned up a few times. The rearrangement joins TRBV7-2 to TRBJ2-7; D ambiguous. CDR1 SGHTA and CDR2 FQGNSA come from the germline V gene. The V and J ends lost 5 bases and 6 bases respectively, with 14 bases between them. The CDR3 is 13 residues long. The CDR3 here is CASSPSVGGEQYF. The CDR3 bases are TGTGCCAGCAGCCCGTCGGTGGGCGGCGAGCAGTACTTC.

CDR3 DNA sequence: TGTGCCAGCACCCTCCCGGGGGCTGGGGCCAACGTCCTGACTTTC. This codes for CASTLPGAGANVLTF. V usage is TRBV28 and J usage is TRBJ2-6, with D possibly being TRBD2 (6 bases). This CDR3 spans 15 amino acids. V gave up 7 bases and J gave up 2 bases, with 12 bases separating them. The germline V gene encodes CDR1 MDHEN and CDR2 SYDVKM.

This clone is a singleton in its sample. The chain couples TRBV19 to TRBJ1-2; D is uncertain. There are 13 residues in the CDR3. Germline CDR1 reads LNHDA; CDR2 reads SQIVND (reference sequence). The V gene lost 0 bases and the J gene lost 8 bases, with 10 bases spanning the gap. CDR3 amino acids: CASSIDLDSGYTF. The CDR3 DNA follows: TGTGCCAGTAGTATAGATCTAGACTCCGGCTACACCTTC.

This clone showed up just a few times. The V and J genes are TRBV30 and TRBJ1-1, with D possibly TRBD1 on 5 matching bases. The CDR3 consists of 13 residues. Germline values: CDR1 GTSNPN, CDR2 SVGIG (reference sequence). The V and J ends lost 5 bases and 1 base respectively, with 11 bases between them. CDR3 protein: CAWAPGTNTEAFF. The DNA for the CDR3 is TGTGCCTGGGCCCCCGGGACGAACACTGAAGCTTTCTTT.

With respect to this clone: Other DNA sequences in the same sample also yield this CDR3. J is TRBJ2-2 and V is TRBV5-4; TRBD2 matches 10 bases. The CDR3 consists of 16 residues. CDR1 and CDR2 from the germline V gene are SGHNT and YYREEE (reference sequence). V lost 4 bases to trimming and J lost 1 base; unmatched junction nucleotides: 4. DNA of the CDR3: TGTGCCAGCAGCCTTAGCGGGGGGCTGAACACCGGGGAGCTGTTTTTT. Translated: CASSLSGGLNTGELFF. The whole variable domain, filled in from reference TRBV5-4 and TRBJ2-2, reads ETGVTQSPTHLIKTRGQQVTLRCSSQSGHNTVSWYQQALGQGPQFIFQYYREEENGRGNFPPRFSGLQFPNYSSELNVNALELDDSALYLCASSLSGGLNTGELFFGEGSRLTVL.

There are a few counts of this clone. The chain uses TRBV30 and TRBJ2-4; D uncertain. The V and J ends lost 3 bases and 1 base respectively, with 4 bases between them. CDR1 is GTSNPN and CDR2 is SVGIG in the germline V gene (reference sequence). The CDR3 totals 12 residues. This CDR3 is CAWRGAKNIQYF. For the CDR3, the DNA is TGTGCCTGGAGGGGGGCCAAAAACATTCAGTACTTC. Together with reference TRBV30 and TRBJ2-4, the CDR3 gives the full variable domain: SQTIHQWPATLVQPVGSPLSLECTVEGTSNPNLYWYRQAAGRGLQLLFYSVGIGQISSEVPQNLSASRPQDRQFILSSKKLLLSDSGFYLCAWRGAKNIQYFGAGTRLSVL.

This clone was observed a single time. The rearrangement links TRBV30 to TRBJ1-5; 8 bases line up with TRBD1. The germline V gene has CDR1 GTSNPN and CDR2 SVGIG (reference sequence). The CDR3 runs to 13 residues. The trim removed 5 bases at V and 4 bases at J, leaving 4 bases unmatched. CDR3 sequence reads: CAWGTGPNQPQHF. DNA for the CDR3: TGTGCCTGGGGGACAGGACCAAATCAGCCCCAGCATTTT.

The chain carries TRBV6-6 and TRBJ2-7; D gene uncertain. The CDR3 contains 14 residues. Germline CDR1 reads MNHNY; CDR2 reads SVGAGI (reference sequence). Trimming left V 1 base short and J 1 base short, with 8 bases between. This CDR3 reads CASSYFPGSYEQYF. The CDR3 DNA is TGTGCCAGCAGTTACTTCCCGGGTTCCTACGAGCAGTACTTC.